The TCR beta chain under discussion was sequenced for a study of shared T cell receptors in the human thymus. The data were produced by immunoSEQ multiplex PCR, yet TCRdb's version contains in-frame clones alone and is incomplete. The repertoire includes 450,000 to 650,000 clones, approximately 80% of them detected once, and about 0.014% sits in the top ten. V was clipped by 4 bases and J by 8 bases, with 20 bases between them. The CDR3 runs 15 residues. Germline CDR1 is GTSNPN and CDR2 is SVGIG (reference sequence). These data were likewise used in another study, on human thymus T cells. That investigation notes: Serving as donors were healthy Finnish infants, each of whom was having open corrective surgery for congenital heart defects. Obtained as resections during corrective heart surgery, the thymus tissue was then studied. Thymic as well as blood repertoires seemed to favor certain V and J genes unevenly. Reports from related research described highly overlapping thymic repertoires among unrelated individuals.

The rearrangement uses TRBV30 and TRBJ1-4; D might be TRBD1 (6 bases). This sequence originates from a boy under two years old with a congenital heart defect. Specimen: thymocytes. In DNA, the CDR3 is TGTGCCTGGAAAGACTACAGGGAGGGTCGGGAAAAACTGTTTTTT. Amino acids: CAWKDYREGREKLFF. Filled out from reference TRBV30 and TRBJ1-4, the complete variable domain reads SQTIHQWPATLVQPVGSPLSLECTVEGTSNPNLYWYRQAAGRGLQLLFYSVGIGQISSEVPQNLSASRPQDRQFILSSKKLLLSDSGFYLCAWKDYREGREKLFFGSGTQLSVL.